This section outlines one TCR beta chain sequence together with its context. The specificity of this receptor is unknown. No much larger clone exists at a distance of one base, and base qualities are not known. The data were obtained in a study of EBV T-cell therapy then PD-1 blockade in nasopharyngeal carcinoma (dated by TCRdb to the early 2020s). The junction shows trimming of 6 bases on V and 5 bases on J, plus 17 bases between the germline ends. The CDR3 runs 15 amino acids, cysteine and phenylalanine included. Of the read, only the CDR3 DNA is kept; its 45 bases are in frame from base 1. CDR1 and CDR2, looked up from the germline V gene (reference sequence), are SEHNR and FQNEAQ. The treatment or condition label of this sample denotes: AdE1-LMPpoly-expanded autologous EBV-specific T-cell therapy followed by anti-PD-1 nivolumab. Genomic DNA was extracted from sorted cells using the Qiagen DNeasy Kit. TCR beta chain deep sequencing was performed on the immunoSEQ platform. For the original study's pipeline: Repertoire data analysis was performed with the immunoSEQ Analyzer software. Not all clones reach the TCRdb copy of this immuneACCESS table, which keeps in-frame sequences only. Checked studies attribute under half of the gap to unresolved V genes and leave the rest unexplained. V and J calls plus clone size are reproduced from that table; the DNA served to infer D and trimming. This sample comprises more than 11,000 clones, 84% of them detected only once. The top ten clones comprise about 32% of the sample.

The receptor's source is a man aged 35 to 55 with nasopharyngeal carcinoma. The chain is assembled from TRBV7-9 and TRBJ2-1; TRBD2 is possibly the D segment (6 matching bases). Sequenced material: CD8+ T cells from blood, taken around day 100 from a patient whose treatment included autologous EBV-specific T cells and nivolumab. CDR3 region: CASRSGTRENNEQFF. Read as DNA, the sequence is TGTGCCAGCAGGTCCGGGACCCGGGAGAACAATGAGCAGTTCTTC.